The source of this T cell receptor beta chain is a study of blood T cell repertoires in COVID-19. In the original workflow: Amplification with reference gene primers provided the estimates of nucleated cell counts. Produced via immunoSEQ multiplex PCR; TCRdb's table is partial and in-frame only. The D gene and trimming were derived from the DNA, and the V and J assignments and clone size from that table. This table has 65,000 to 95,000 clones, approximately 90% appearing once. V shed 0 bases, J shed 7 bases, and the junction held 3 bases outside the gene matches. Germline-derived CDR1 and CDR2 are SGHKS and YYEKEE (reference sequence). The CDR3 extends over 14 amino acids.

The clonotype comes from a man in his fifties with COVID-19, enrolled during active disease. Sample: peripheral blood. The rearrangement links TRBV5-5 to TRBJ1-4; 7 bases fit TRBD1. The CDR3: CASSLGGGGEKLFF. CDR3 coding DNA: TGTGCCAGCAGCTTGGGAGGGGGCGGTGAAAAACTGTTTTTT.